These 25 T cell receptor beta chains were all obtained from the same sample, sequenced in a study of cytomegalovirus exposure and HLA in healthy donors. 60 Vbeta and 13 Jbeta primers were used in PCR. Produced via immunoSEQ multiplex PCR; TCRdb's table is partial and in-frame only. The table includes approximately 170,000 clones, 73% detected once. Material for sequencing was PBMCs. These receptors were taken from a woman aged 18-30 years in good health and CMV-seropositive.

The V gene is TRBV4-1, the J gene TRBJ2-7, with 10 bases lining up with TRBD2. The germline V gene has CDR1 MGHRA and CDR2 YSYEKL. This CDR3 comprises 16 residues. V shed 4 bases, J shed 1 base, and the junction held 7 bases outside the gene matches. The CDR3 nucleotides read TGCGCCAGCAGCCCCCCAGGACTAGCGGCTTCCTACGAGCAGTACTTC. Amino acid sequence: CASSPPGLAASYEQYF.

This chain joins TRBV6-5 and TRBJ1-2; the D gene is possibly TRBD1 (6 bases). Germline V lookup: CDR1 MNHEY, CDR2 SVGAGI. The V end lost 7 bases, the J end lost 7 bases, and 19 bases lay between the germline ends. The length of the CDR3 is 14 residues. This chain's CDR3 is CASTSPGGGPGYTF. The DNA of the CDR3 is TGTGCCAGCACCTCCCCGGGGGGCGGGCCTGGCTACACCTTC.

The chain combines TRBV30 with TRBJ2-4; tentatively, D is TRBD2 (5 bases). The CDR3 length is 15 residues. The ends were cut back, 2 bases at V and 2 bases at J, with 13 bases in the middle. Germline CDR1 and CDR2: GTSNPN and SVGIG (reference sequence). CDR3 protein: CAWSTGGGPKNIQYF. The CDR3 DNA reads TGTGCCTGGAGTACCGGCGGAGGTCCCAAAAACATTCAGTACTTC.

This clone was observed a handful of times. The gene calls are TRBV7-3 and TRBJ2-3; 9 bases line up with TRBD2. The germline V gene encodes CDR1 SGHTA and CDR2 FQGTGA. V lost 2 bases and J lost 3; bases outside the gene matches: 0. The CDR3 has 14 amino acids. CDR3 coding DNA: TGTGCCAGCAGCTTACTAGCGGGGACAGATACGCAGTATTTT. It is translated as CASSLLAGTDTQYF.

The chain is built from TRBV12-1 and TRBJ1-2. TRBV12-1 is a known pseudogene. The CDR3 consists of 14 residues. The CDR3: CASSLDPAHYGYTF. The DNA of the CDR3 is TGTGCCAGCAGCTTAGACCCAGCGCACTATGGCTACACCTTC.

This clone was found a few times. The chain carries TRBV5-6 and TRBJ2-5, with D perhaps TRBD1 (6 bases). The CDR3 spans 15 residues. Germline V CDR1 and CDR2: SGHDT, YYEEEE. V was cut by 3 bases and J by 5 bases, with 17 bases left in between. The CDR3 sequence is CASSSGTPTWETQYF. The CDR3 nucleotides are TGTGCCAGCAGCTCGGGGACACCGACCTGGGAGACCCAGTACTTC.

This clone was observed a handful of times. The chain employs TRBV6-6 and TRBJ1-4, with 7 bases that match TRBD1. CDR1 and CDR2 (germline): MNHNY, SVGAGI (reference sequence). V was pared by 7 bases and J by 0 bases, with 5 bases of the junction left unmatched. This CDR3 is built from 15 residues. The chain's CDR3 is CASIHTGATNEKLFF. As DNA, the CDR3 is TGTGCCAGCATCCATACAGGGGCAACTAATGAAAAACTGTTTTTT.

This clone appeared a few times. The chain employs TRBV7-8 and TRBJ2-1; TRBD2 aligns across 7 bases. J was trimmed by 6 bases and V by 1 base; bases with no gene match: 6. Germline V gene data show CDR1 as SGHVS and CDR2 as FQNEAQ. The CDR3 extends over 15 amino acids. This chain's CDR3 is CASSLGSASGNEQFF. In DNA, the CDR3 is TGTGCCAGCAGCTTAGGCTCCGCTAGCGGCAATGAGCAGTTCTTC.

The rearrangement uses TRBV7-8 and TRBJ2-7; the match to TRBD1 covers 9 bases. V lost 5 bases, J lost 3 bases, and 11 bases stayed unmatched. The CDR3 spans 16 residues. Germline values: CDR1 SGHVS, CDR2 FQNEAQ. The CDR3 region has the DNA TGTGCCAGCAGCGCCTTTCCGGGACAGGGTTTCTACGAGCAGTACTTC. Its translation: CASSAFPGQGFYEQYF.

The J gene is TRBJ1-2, the V gene TRBV5-1, with TRBD1 identical over 7 bases. CDR3 length: 13 amino acids. Germline CDR1 and CDR2: SGHRS and YFSETQ. With V trimmed by 4 bases and J by 4 bases, 4 bases remained unmatched. CDR3 sequence (DNA): TGCGCCAGCAGCCTAAGGGACAGCTATGGCTACACCTTC. Translating gives CASSLRDSYGYTF. The whole variable domain, remainder taken from reference TRBV5-1 and TRBJ1-2, is KAGVTQTPRYLIKTRGQQVTLSCSPISGHRSVSWYQQTPGQGLQFLFEYFSETQRNKGNFPGRFSGRQFSNSRSEMNVSTLELGDSALYLCASSLRDSYGYTFGSGTRLTVV.

This chain links TRBV4-2 with TRBJ2-1; D perhaps matches TRBD2 (7 bases). Between the trimmed V and J ends, which lost 1 base and 8 bases, there was a span of 18 bases. Per germline, CDR1 LGHNA and CDR2 YNFKEQ. The CDR3 totals 16 residues. DNA of the CDR3: TGTGCCAGCAGCCAAGTGGGAGGGGGGGCCTTGGATGAGCAGTTCTTC. This gives the protein CASSQVGGGALDEQFF.

The chain links TRBV28 to TRBJ2-1, with TRBD2 matching 10 bases. Germline assignment: CDR1 MDHEN and CDR2 SYDVKM. The V segment lost 5 bases and the J segment 7 bases; nucleotides outside the gene matches: 11. This CDR3 has 16 residues. CDR3: CASSTSGLADGNEQFF. In DNA, the CDR3 is TGTGCCAGCAGTACATCCGGACTAGCGGACGGAAATGAGCAGTTCTTC.

The chain combines TRBV9 with TRBJ2-1; tentatively, D is TRBD2 (5 bases). The CDR3 length is 15 residues. V was clipped by 0 bases and J by 9 bases, with 16 bases between them. The germline V gene encodes CDR1 SGDLS and CDR2 YYNGEE. CDR3 in DNA: TGTGCCAGCAGCGTAGCTACAGAGCCTGGGAGTGAGCAGTTCTTC. Translation gives CASSVATEPGSEQFF.

The chain recombines TRBV19 with TRBJ1-6, with 10 bases lining up with TRBD1. This CDR3 has 15 amino acids. Germline CDR1 and CDR2: LNHDA and SQIVND (reference sequence). Unmatched junction bases numbered 6, after V lost 5 bases and J lost 8 bases. CDR3 in amino acids: CASSLFGQGDSPLHF. In DNA, the CDR3 is TGTGCCAGTAGTCTGTTTGGACAGGGGGATTCACCCCTCCACTTT.

The V and J genes are TRBV19 and TRBJ2-3; 8 bases fit TRBD1. This CDR3 is built from 15 residues. The germline CDR1 and CDR2 sequences are LNHDA and SQIVND (reference sequence). The junction had 4 bases not matched to a gene; V was cut back by 4 bases and J by 1 base. The CDR3 here is CASSTPGQGTDTQYF. The DNA of the CDR3 is TGTGCCAGTAGTACCCCGGGACAGGGCACAGATACGCAGTATTTT.

This rearrangement joins TRBV5-5 to TRBJ2-5; D may be TRBD2 (6 bases). The CDR3 contains 14 residues. V dropped 4 bases and J dropped 1 base, with 11 bases sitting between them. Germline lookup yields CDR1 SGHKS and CDR2 YYEKEE (reference sequence). CDR3 sequence (DNA): TGTGCCAGCAGCATATACGGGGGCCAAGAGACCCAGTACTTC. Protein: CASSIYGGQETQYF.

This chain connects TRBV5-1 to TRBJ2-7, with TRBD2 as a possible D gene (5 bases). From germline, CDR1 is SGHRS and CDR2 YFSETQ. V was trimmed by 4 bases and J by 3 bases, leaving 11 bases between them. The CDR3 extends over 13 amino acids. CDR3: CASSASTSYEQYF. The CDR3 DNA sequence: TGCGCCAGCAGCGCGTCCACTAGCTACGAGCAGTACTTC.

The chain has TRBV18 and TRBJ2-7, with 7 bases aligning to TRBD1. This CDR3 region has 15 residues. CDR1 is KGHSH, CDR2 LQKENI, per germline. The trim removed 3 bases at V and 3 bases at J, leaving 8 bases unmatched. CDR3 in amino acids: CASSPFTGQYYEQYF. Here the CDR3 DNA reads TGTGCCAGCTCACCTTTCACGGGACAGTACTACGAGCAGTACTTC.

The chain recombines TRBV27 with TRBJ2-5; D remains unclear. The CDR3 sequence is 15 residues long. Germline CDR1 reads MNHEY; CDR2 reads SMNVEV (reference sequence). Trimming shortened V by 5 bases and J by 3 bases, and 16 bases separated the two germline ends. Here the CDR3 reads CASSGDTTEKETQYF. The CDR3, as DNA: TGTGCCAGCAGTGGTGACACCACGGAAAAAGAGACCCAGTACTTC.

The chain combines TRBV9 with TRBJ2-5; possible D gene TRBD1, 5 bases. V was pared by 0 bases and J by 5 bases, with 11 bases between. Looked up from germline, CDR1 is SGDLS and CDR2 is YYNGEE. This CDR3 comprises 14 residues. CDR3 sequence reads: CASSVEGLEETQYF. CDR3 sequence (DNA): TGTGCCAGCAGCGTAGAGGGGTTGGAGGAGACCCAGTACTTC.

The V call is TRBV19, the J call TRBJ2-1; 8 nucleotides line up with TRBD2. This CDR3 spans 14 amino acids. Germline CDR1 is LNHDA and CDR2 is SQIVND (reference sequence). Trimming took 6 bases from V and 4 from J; bases not matched to a gene: 5. The CDR3 sequence is CASRNGGGYNEQFF. For the CDR3, the DNA is TGTGCCAGTAGGAACGGGGGGGGGTACAATGAGCAGTTCTTC.

This chain joins TRBV2 and TRBJ2-7; 7 positions match TRBD1. The V gene end was trimmed by 8 bases and the J gene end by 2 bases; junction bases not matched to a gene: 9. Germline loops: CDR1 SNHLY, CDR2 FYNNEI. The CDR3 has 14 amino acids. Here the CDR3 reads CASSQGVTTYEQYF. The DNA of the CDR3 is TGTGCCAGCTCCCAGGGGGTCACAACCTACGAGCAGTACTTC.

This clone came up once. At one boundary the junction diverges from the germline segment, which might be a read error. This rearrangement joins TRBV9 to TRBJ2-7; 7 bases fit TRBD1. There are 13 residues in the CDR3. Looked up from germline, CDR1 is SGDLS and CDR2 is YYNGEE. CDR3 protein: CASSRSQGQPIIF. In DNA, the CDR3 is TGTGCCAGCAGCCGCTCCCAGGGACAGCCTATAATCTTC.

The rearrangement links TRBV7-2 to TRBJ2-7, with 7 bases fitting TRBD2. This CDR3 has 14 residues. The V and J ends lost 1 base and 3 bases, in that order; junction bases with no gene match: 3. Germline lookup yields CDR1 SGHTA and CDR2 FQGNSA. CDR3 loop: CASSLVGGDYEQYF. The CDR3 coding sequence is TGTGCCAGCAGCTTAGTGGGGGGGGACTACGAGCAGTACTTC.

The table lists this clone with a count of one. The J gene is TRBJ2-7, the V gene TRBV6-1, with D maybe TRBD1 (6 bases). There are 15 residues in the CDR3. Trimming removed 5 bases at V and 5 bases at J, with 19 bases between. The germline V gene has CDR1 MNHNS and CDR2 SASEGT. In DNA, the CDR3 is TGTGCCAGCAGTCGGACAGACGGGGAACCGGACGAGCAGTACTTC. It is translated as CASSRTDGEPDEQYF.